Each of the 18 T cell receptor beta chains below was sequenced from the same sample in a study of cytomegalovirus exposure and HLA in healthy donors. Primers included in the PCR were 60 Vbeta and 13 Jbeta primers. The assay was immunoSEQ multiplex PCR, and TCRdb's table has in-frame clones only and misses some. The sample includes approximately 100,000 clones, around three quarters seen only once; the top ten take 2% to 2.5%. Source material: PBMCs. These receptors were collected from a human donor in good health.

This chain uses TRBV9 with TRBJ2-3; TRBD2 is a possible D gene (7 bases). The V gene's germline CDR1 is SGDLS and CDR2 YYNGEE. V lost 1 base, J lost 4 bases, and 19 bases lay in between. The CDR3 extends over 17 amino acids. CDR3 nucleotides: TGTGCCAGCAGCGTAAGGGATCGGGGGGCTGGGTCAGATACGCAGTATTTT. Amino acids: CASSVRDRGAGSDTQYF.

The chain has TRBV7-2 and TRBJ1-2; 7 bases are shared with TRBD1. CDR1 SGHTA and CDR2 FQGNSA come from the germline V gene. V dropped 4 bases and J dropped 0; count of bases not matched to a gene: 5. CDR3 length: 15 residues. CDR3 residues: CASSWGQNTNYGYTF. The DNA of the CDR3 is TGTGCCAGCAGCTGGGGACAGAATACTAACTATGGCTACACCTTC.

The gene calls are TRBV13 and TRBJ1-2; D is ambiguous. The CDR3 loop spans 12 amino acids. From germline, CDR1 is PRHDT and CDR2 FYEKMQ (reference sequence). The V and J ends lost 6 bases and 8 bases respectively, with 13 bases between them. The CDR3 here is CASSNRMRGYTF. DNA of the CDR3: TGTGCCAGCAGTAATAGAATGAGGGGCTACACCTTC.

The rearrangement links TRBV6-1 to TRBJ1-2; 7 bases are shared with TRBD1. The CDR3 consists of 20 residues. Germline V lookup: CDR1 MNHNS, CDR2 SASEGT. After removal of 3 bases from V and 0 bases from J, the junction contained 19 bases not matched to a gene. CDR3 sequence: CASSDRGRGAGGSSNYGYTF. The CDR3, as DNA: TGTGCCAGCAGTGATCGGGGCAGGGGGGCAGGGGGAAGCTCTAACTATGGCTACACCTTC.

This chain uses TRBV11-2 with TRBJ1-1; 8 bases fit TRBD1. Germline CDR1 and CDR2: SGHAT and FQNNGV. The CDR3 covers 13 residues. V was clipped by 6 bases and J by 4 bases; unmatched bases: 4. CDR3 DNA sequence: TGTGCCAGCAGTAAGGACAGGGTCACTGAAGCTTTCTTT. It encodes CASSKDRVTEAFF. The whole variable domain, remainder taken from reference TRBV11-2 and TRBJ1-1, is EAGVAQSPRYKIIEKRQSVAFWCNPISGHATLYWYQQILGQGPKLLIQFQNNGVVDDSQLPKDRFSAERLKGVDSTLKIQPAKLEDSAVYLCASSKDRVTEAFFGQGTRLTVV.

V usage is TRBV28 and J usage is TRBJ2-6; D is unclear. The germline V gene encodes CDR1 MDHEN and CDR2 SYDVKM. With 2 bases removed from V and 4 bases from J, the gap between germline ends came to 6 bases. The CDR3 covers 14 residues. The CDR3 region has the DNA TGTGCCAGCAGTTTACCACTCGGGGCCAACGTCCTGACTTTC. Encoded protein: CASSLPLGANVLTF.

The gene calls are TRBV7-2 and TRBJ2-3; 13 positions match TRBD2. The CDR3 is made up of 16 amino acids. The V gene's germline CDR1 is SGHTA and CDR2 FQGNSA. The junction had 4 bases not matched to a gene; V was cut back by 4 bases and J by 3 bases. The CDR3 DNA follows: TGTGCCAGCAGCTCCCGGACTAGCGGGAGTACAGATACGCAGTATTTT. This sequence encodes CASSSRTSGSTDTQYF.

V and J are TRBV18 and TRBJ2-5, with D tentatively TRBD2 (5 bases). Germline CDR1 and CDR2: KGHSH and LQKENI. This CDR3 region has 15 residues. V lost 4 bases and J lost 1, with 13 bases in between. The CDR3 loop reads CASSRASGSQETQYF. The CDR3 DNA sequence: TGTGCCAGCTCACGTGCTTCGGGGTCCCAAGAGACCCAGTACTTC.

V usage is TRBV19 and J usage is TRBJ2-1, with 8 bases lining up with TRBD2. Germline V CDR1 and CDR2: LNHDA, SQIVND (reference sequence). This CDR3 has 17 residues. The ends lost 4 bases at V and 5 bases at J; junction bases unmatched: 13. This CDR3 is CASSSGGPLFTNNEQFF. The CDR3 DNA follows: TGTGCCAGTAGTAGCGGGGGGCCCCTATTTACTAACAATGAGCAGTTCTTC.

This rearrangement joins TRBV27 to TRBJ1-4, with TRBD1 identical over 7 bases. Germline loops: CDR1 MNHEY, CDR2 SMNVEV (reference sequence). The J segment lost 11 bases and the V segment lost 3 bases, leaving 15 bases of the junction unmatched. There are 16 residues in the CDR3. This chain's CDR3 is CASSFRAGGIIRKLFF. CDR3 nucleotides: TGTGCCAGCAGTTTCCGGGCAGGGGGTATTATTCGGAAACTGTTTTTT.

This chain uses TRBV6-5 with TRBJ1-5, with unresolved D. Trimming left V 2 bases short and J 6 bases short, with 11 bases between. Germline V gene sequence: CDR1 MNHEY, CDR2 SVGAGI. This CDR3 spans 14 amino acids. CDR3 loop: CASSYTGGVQPQHF. CDR3 DNA: TGTGCCAGCAGTTACACGGGCGGGGTTCAGCCCCAGCATTTT.

The sample holds a few counts of this clone. The chain combines TRBV9 with TRBJ2-3, with D perhaps matching TRBD1 (5 bases). V lost 6 bases and J lost 2, with 13 bases in between. CDR3 size: 14 residues. The germline gives CDR1 SGDLS, CDR2 YYNGEE. CDR3 amino acids: CASTVDSNTDTQYF. The CDR3 bases are TGTGCCAGCACGGTCGACAGCAACACAGATACGCAGTATTTT.

CDR3 protein: CASSNWKREPYEQYF. DNA of the CDR3: TGTGCCAGCAGCAATTGGAAGCGGGAGCCCTACGAGCAGTACTTC. The chain carries TRBV21-1 and TRBJ2-7; the D segment call TRBD2 is taken from the table without a DNA check. TRBV21-1 is described as a pseudogene. There are 15 residues in the CDR3.

V and J are TRBV7-8 and TRBJ1-1; 8 bases are a match to TRBD1. The length of the CDR3 is 16 residues. From germline, CDR1 is SGHVS and CDR2 FQNEAQ. V lost 4 bases and J lost 6; bases outside the gene matches: 13. CDR3 amino acids: CASSSSSDGQGAEAFF. CDR3 nucleotides: TGTGCCAGCAGCTCCTCTAGCGATGGACAGGGCGCTGAAGCTTTCTTT. The variable domain in full, completed from reference TRBV7-8 and TRBJ1-1, reads GAGVSQSPRYKVAKRGQDVALRCDPISGHVSLFWYQQALGQGPEFLTYFQNEAQLDKSGLPSDRFFAERPEGSVSTLKIQRTQQEDSAVYLCASSSSSDGQGAEAFFGQGTRLTVV.

This chain connects TRBV6-6 to TRBJ1-1; D is perhaps TRBD1 (5 bases). Trimming left V 0 bases short and J 1 base short, with 12 bases between. Germline values: CDR1 MNHNY, CDR2 SVGAGI (reference sequence). The CDR3 sequence is 16 residues long. The CDR3 nucleotides are TGTGCCAGCAGTTACTCCGGGGCGGGGAGGAACACTGAAGCTTTCTTT. Translation: CASSYSGAGRNTEAFF.

The V call is TRBV4-2, the J call TRBJ2-1, with 8 positions matching TRBD2. Germline CDR1 reads LGHNA; CDR2 reads YNFKEQ. The CDR3 is 19 amino acids. V was pared by 1 base and J by 4 bases, with 15 bases of the junction left unmatched. The CDR3 coding sequence is TGTGCCAGCAGCCAAGCCGTGCATAGTGGACTAGCCGAATACAATGAGCAGTTCTTC. It translates to CASSQAVHSGLAEYNEQFF.

The chain recombines TRBV30 with TRBJ1-2, with D unresolved. Per germline, CDR1 GTSNPN and CDR2 SVGIG (reference sequence). Trimming cost V 4 bases and J 6 bases, with 15 bases left between them. The length of the CDR3 is 13 residues. In nucleotides, the CDR3 is TGTGCCTGGAATAAACTTGGGGAGCATGGCTACACCTTC. Translation gives CAWNKLGEHGYTF.

This clone was found a few times. This chain uses TRBV27 with TRBJ1-1; 7 bases match TRBD1. Germline CDR1 is MNHEY and CDR2 is SMNVEV (reference sequence). The CDR3 runs to 13 residues. V was clipped by 2 bases and J by 8 bases; unmatched bases: 5. The CDR3 is CASSLGPGQEAFF. CDR3 in DNA: TGTGCCAGCAGTTTAGGCCCGGGACAGGAAGCTTTCTTT.